The 25 T cell receptor beta chains in this list originate from one sample, sequenced in a study of long-term antiretroviral therapy in people with HIV. Version v3.0 of the immunoSEQ assay was performed at survey level. TCRdb's copy holds only in-frame clones and misses some; the assay was immunoSEQ multiplex PCR. This sample has about 35,000 clones; about four fifths occur once, and the top ten carry around 3.5%. Sequenced material: unsorted PBMCs, taken 3 years after starting antiretroviral therapy. These receptors all stem from a man aged 45-65 years with HIV.

As concerns this clone: This CDR3 is also generated by other DNA sequences in the sample. The chain carries TRBV27 and TRBJ2-1, with TRBD2 identical over 11 bases. Germline V gives CDR1 MNHEY, CDR2 SMNVEV (reference sequence). CDR3 size: 15 residues. The junction had 5 bases not matched to a gene; V was cut back by 5 bases and J by 5 bases. The CDR3 DNA is TGTGCCAGCAGTCCTCTAGCGGGGGGCCACAATGAGCAGTTCTTC. Encoded protein: CASSPLAGGHNEQFF.

This clone appeared a single time. The gene calls are TRBV7-6 and TRBJ2-6, with 7 bases matching TRBD2. The CDR3 is 15 amino acids. In germline, CDR1 is SGHVS, CDR2 FNYEAQ. Trimming at V came to 5 bases and at J to 2 bases, leaving 3 bases not matched to a gene. The CDR3 here is CASSQRGAGANVLTF. CDR3 nucleotides: TGTGCCAGCAGCCAGCGGGGAGCTGGGGCCAACGTCCTGACTTTC.

The chain uses TRBV27 and TRBJ2-6, with D hard to call. The CDR3 consists of 15 residues. CDR1 MNHEY and CDR2 SMNVEV come from the germline V gene (reference sequence). V was trimmed by 3 bases and J by 2 bases, leaving 8 bases between them. For the CDR3, the DNA is TGTGCCAGCAGTTTTAATGGCGCTGGGGCCAACGTCCTGACTTTC. As protein: CASSFNGAGANVLTF.

The chain couples TRBV10-3 to TRBJ1-1; weak D call: TRBD1 (6 bases). Between the trimmed V and J ends, which lost 9 bases and 7 bases, there was a span of 18 bases. The CDR3 spans 13 residues. CDR1 ENHRY and CDR2 SYGVKD come from the germline V gene. CDR3: CAIGGGTGVEAFF. The CDR3 nucleotides read TGTGCCATAGGAGGGGGAACCGGGGTTGAAGCTTTCTTT.

This chain connects TRBV5-6 to TRBJ2-7; TRBD1 is a possible D gene (6 bases). The CDR3 consists of 12 residues. CDR1 and CDR2 (germline): SGHDT, YYEEEE. The ends were cut back, 1 base at V and 5 bases at J, with 7 bases in the middle. CDR3 bases: TGTGCCAGCAGCTTGACAGGGAACGAGCAGTACTTC. Residues: CASSLTGNEQYF.

CDR3 sequence reads: CASSALAGEETQYF. The CDR3 coding sequence is TGCGCCAGCAGCGCGCTAGCGGGGGAAGAGACCCAGTACTTC. The chain couples TRBV5-1 to TRBJ2-5, with TRBD2 identical over 10 bases. Per germline, CDR1 SGHRS and CDR2 YFSETQ. CDR3 length: 14 amino acids. The J segment lost 3 bases and the V segment lost 4 bases, leaving 3 bases of the junction unmatched.

The chain uses TRBV7-9 and TRBJ1-4; TRBD1 matches 8 bases. The length of the CDR3 is 11 residues. Unmatched junction bases numbered 5, after V lost 5 bases and J lost 15 bases. CDR1 and CDR2 from the germline V gene are SEHNR and FQNEAQ (reference sequence). In DNA, the CDR3 is TGTGCCAGCAGCCCCGGACAGGGAGTGTTTTTT. This gives the protein CASSPGQGVFF.

V and J are TRBV7-9 and TRBJ2-1; 9 nucleotides align to TRBD2. The CDR3 is 16 amino acids. The V segment lost 4 bases and the J segment 5 bases; nucleotides outside the gene matches: 9. The germline V gene encodes CDR1 SEHNR and CDR2 FQNEAQ (reference sequence). The CDR3 reads CASSSPVRGGNNEQFF. CDR3 nucleotides: TGTGCCAGCAGCTCCCCCGTGCGGGGGGGAAACAATGAGCAGTTCTTC.

This clone was observed a single time. The chain carries TRBV2 and TRBJ1-4; no clear D gene. The CDR3 length is 14 residues. Between the trimmed V and J ends, which lost 2 bases and 5 bases, there was a span of 9 bases. Germline CDR1 and CDR2: SNHLY and FYNNEI. The DNA of the CDR3 is TGTGCCAGCAGTGAACTTCAGCCGAATGAAAAACTGTTTTTT. Residues: CASSELQPNEKLFF.

This chain links TRBV4-2 with TRBJ1-5; a weak D match, TRBD1 (6 bases). Looked up from germline, CDR1 is LGHNA and CDR2 is YNFKEQ. Trimming cost V 4 bases and J 3 bases, with 10 bases left between them. This CDR3 spans 14 amino acids. Written as DNA, the CDR3 is TGTGCCAGCAGCCCGGGACAAGTCAATCAGCCCCAGCATTTT. It translates to CASSPGQVNQPQHF.

A few counts support this clone. J is TRBJ1-5 and V is TRBV5-6; TRBD1 agrees at 7 bases. The germline gives CDR1 SGHDT, CDR2 YYEEEE. This CDR3 has 17 amino acids. V lost 1 base to trimming and J lost 1 base; unmatched junction nucleotides: 8. CDR3: CASSLLKGAQSNQPQHF. The DNA of the CDR3 is TGTGCCAGCAGCTTGTTGAAGGGGGCGCAAAGCAATCAGCCCCAGCATTTT.

A note on this clone: The identical CDR3 is also encoded by other nucleotide sequences in the sample. This chain connects TRBV19 to TRBJ1-1, with 7 bases fitting TRBD1. Unmatched junction bases numbered 9, after V lost 11 bases and J lost 3 bases. The CDR3 has 13 residues. The germline V gene has CDR1 LNHDA and CDR2 SQIVND (reference sequence). CDR3 in DNA: TGTGCCTCCCGTCGACAGGGTTACACTGAAGCTTTCTTT. This sequence encodes CASRRQGYTEAFF.

The J gene is TRBJ1-1, the V gene TRBV2; D call uncertain. The CDR3 loop spans 12 amino acids. V shed 4 bases and J shed 1 base, with 4 bases lying between them. Per germline, CDR1 SNHLY and CDR2 FYNNEI. The CDR3 DNA reads TGTGCCAGCAGTGTGCAGAACACTGAAGCTTTCTTT. Amino acids: CASSVQNTEAFF.

The chain joins TRBV27 to TRBJ2-7; maybe TRBD1 (6 bases). Germline CDR1 MNHEY, CDR2 SMNVEV (reference sequence). This CDR3 region has 15 residues. V lost 3 bases and J lost 1, with 13 bases in between. CDR3 nucleotide sequence: TGTGCCAGCAGTTTCTTCGGGACAAGGTCCTACGAGCAGTACTTC. Translating gives CASSFFGTRSYEQYF.

V is TRBV7-9 and J is TRBJ2-2; D is unclear. CDR3 length: 15 amino acids. The V and J ends lost 2 bases and 3 bases respectively, with 10 bases between them. Germline V CDR1 and CDR2: SEHNR, FQNEAQ (reference sequence). CDR3 sequence: CASSLNNADTGELFF. In nucleotides, the CDR3 is TGTGCCAGCAGCTTAAATAACGCTGACACCGGGGAGCTGTTTTTT.

This chain joins TRBV6-1 and TRBJ2-7; 7 bases are shared with TRBD1. The junction had 6 bases not matched to a gene; V was cut back by 3 bases and J by 4 bases. The CDR3 is made up of 14 amino acids. Looked up from germline, CDR1 is MNHNS and CDR2 is SASEGT. The CDR3 coding sequence is TGTGCCAGCAGTGAGACAGGGCCGGTTTACGAGCAGTACTTC. As protein: CASSETGPVYEQYF.

The chain has TRBV6-5 and TRBJ2-7, with D tentatively TRBD1 (5 bases). The CDR3 consists of 14 residues. In germline, CDR1 is MNHEY, CDR2 SVGAGI. With 2 bases removed from V and 4 bases from J, the gap between germline ends came to 12 bases. The CDR3 here is CASSYDPGMYEQYF. CDR3 in DNA: TGTGCCAGCAGTTACGACCCAGGGATGTACGAGCAGTACTTC.

The rearrangement uses TRBV28 and TRBJ1-1; TRBD1 agrees at 7 bases. This CDR3 comprises 15 residues. The V segment lost 4 bases and the J segment 4 bases; nucleotides outside the gene matches: 9. Germline V gene data show CDR1 as MDHEN and CDR2 as SYDVKM. The CDR3 DNA reads TGTGCCAGCAGTTCCACCCGACAGGGAGGCACTGAAGCTTTCTTT. This encodes CASSSTRQGGTEAFF.

This clone occurred a few times. The rearrangement links TRBV19 to TRBJ1-5; 11 bases are a match to TRBD1. J was trimmed by 3 bases and V by 4 bases; bases with no gene match: 5. Looked up from germline, CDR1 is LNHDA and CDR2 is SQIVND (reference sequence). The CDR3 length is 16 residues. CDR3 in DNA: TGTGCCAGTAGTAGGGGACAGGGGGTATCCAATCAGCCCCAGCATTTT. The encoded protein is CASSRGQGVSNQPQHF.

This clone showed up just a few times. V usage is TRBV9 and J usage is TRBJ1-2, with 7 positions matching TRBD1. Germline assignment: CDR1 SGDLS and CDR2 YYNGEE. Trimming cost V 3 bases and J 5 bases; bases outside gene matches: 7. This CDR3 contains 14 residues. The CDR3 nucleotides are TGTGCCAGCAGCGCTCAGGGGGGGCGATATGGCTACACCTTC. Its protein is CASSAQGGRYGYTF.

In DNA form, the CDR3 reads TGTGCCAGCAGCGTAGGACAGGTTAATTCACCCCTCCACTTT. Its translation is CASSVGQVNSPLHF. The rearrangement links TRBV9 to TRBJ1-6; D possibly corresponds to TRBD1 (6 bases). Trimming took off 0 bases at V and 6 bases at J, with 7 bases between the two ends. The CDR3 contains 14 residues. Germline CDR1 and CDR2: SGDLS and YYNGEE.

V and J are TRBV6-5 and TRBJ2-7; 11 bases agree with TRBD2. V trimming: 6 bases; J trimming: 3 bases; junction bases outside the gene matches: 4. CDR3 length: 14 amino acids. Germline CDR1 MNHEY, CDR2 SVGAGI. The CDR3 DNA reads TGTGCCAGCAGAGGGACTAGCGGTTTCTACGAGCAGTACTTC. Translated: CASRGTSGFYEQYF.

In its sample, this clone was seen a few times. The V and J genes are TRBV5-1 and TRBJ1-4, with TRBD1 identical over 8 bases. The CDR3 runs to 16 residues. V shed 4 bases, J shed 3 bases, and the junction held 8 bases outside the gene matches. CDR1 SGHRS and CDR2 YFSETQ come from the germline V gene. DNA for the CDR3: TGCGCCAGCAGCGCCGCAGGGGGCCAGGCTAATGAAAAACTGTTTTTT. Translating it yields CASSAAGGQANEKLFF.

The V gene is TRBV2, the J gene TRBJ2-7; no definite D call. The V end lost 5 bases, the J end lost 4 bases, and 6 bases lay between the germline ends. Germline CDR1 reads SNHLY; CDR2 reads FYNNEI. CDR3 size: 11 residues. The CDR3 nucleotides read TGTGCCAGCAGTCCCCGTTACGAGCAGTACTTC. This encodes CASSPRYEQYF.

This clone showed up just once. The chain uses TRBV4-3 and TRBJ2-1, with a tentative D call TRBD2 (6 bases). The germline V gene encodes CDR1 LGHNA and CDR2 YSLEER. With 4 bases removed from V and 8 bases from J, the gap between germline ends came to 24 bases. The CDR3 extends over 17 amino acids. The CDR3 DNA is TGCGCCAGCAGCCGGGCTATCTGGCGGGGAGGTTGGTATGAGCAGTTCTTC. The encoded protein is CASSRAIWRGGWYEQFF.